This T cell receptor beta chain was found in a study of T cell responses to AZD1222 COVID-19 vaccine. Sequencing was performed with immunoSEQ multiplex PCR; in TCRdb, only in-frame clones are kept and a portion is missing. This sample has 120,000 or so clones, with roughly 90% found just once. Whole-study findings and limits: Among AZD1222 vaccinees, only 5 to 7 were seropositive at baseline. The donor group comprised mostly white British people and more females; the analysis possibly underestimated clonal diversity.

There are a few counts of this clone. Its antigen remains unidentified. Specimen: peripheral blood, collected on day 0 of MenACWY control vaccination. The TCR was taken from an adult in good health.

The CDR3 nucleotides read TGTGCCAGCAGCGTACTAACAGGGGGCACTGAAGCTTTCTTT. Its protein product is CASSVLTGGTEAFF. The J gene is TRBJ1-1, the V gene TRBV9; 8 bases match TRBD1. The CDR3 is made up of 14 amino acids. CDR1 and CDR2 from the germline V gene are SGDLS and YYNGEE. V lost 1 base, J lost 4 bases, and 3 bases stayed unmatched.